This T cell receptor (beta chain) is from a study of cytotoxic CD8 clonotypes in ibrutinib-treated CLL. Overall study results and limits: Sustained-remission patients were sampled at one set of times and progressing patients at different ones.

Method: immunoSEQ multiplex PCR; TCRdb's copy keeps in-frame clones and lacks some. Of around 30,000 clones in the sample, 57% were seen once. This clone was observed once. Its antigen is currently unknown. This specimen was PBMCs, taken before ibrutinib treatment. The receptor was derived from a human donor with chronic lymphocytic leukemia.

CDR3 nucleotides: TGTGCCAGCAGCTTCATGCGGGAGTCCTACGAGCAGTACTTC. Amino acid sequence: CASSFMRESYEQYF. The gene calls are TRBV7-9 and TRBJ2-7; 7 bases align to TRBD2. The CDR3 has 14 amino acids. The trim removed 3 bases at V and 1 base at J, leaving 3 bases unmatched. CDR1 and CDR2 from the germline V gene are SEHNR and FQNEAQ (reference sequence).